The sequence of this T cell receptor beta chain was determined in a study of blood T cell repertoires in COVID-19. Looking at the study overall: The samples span acute and convalescent COVID-19 from the United States, Italy and Spain. The cDNA or gDNA used as material had been derived from T cells, B-cell-depleted T cells, or PBMCs.

The CDR3 has 13 residues. V was trimmed by 0 bases and J by 14 bases, leaving 13 bases between them. The V gene's germline CDR1 is LNHDA and CDR2 SQIVND (reference sequence). In the authors' workflow: Researchers report that nucleated cell counts were estimated from reference gene primer amplification. Libraries were prepared by immunoSEQ multiplex PCR; TCRdb keeps only in-frame clonotypes and omits some of them. That table is the source of V, J and clone size, and D and trimming were worked out from the DNA. This table has about 50,000 clones, over 75% appearing once. Only one count was recorded for this clone.

This clonotype originated in an older woman with acute or convalescent COVID-19. The rearrangement joins TRBV19 to TRBJ1-4; D is unclear. The specimen sequenced was peripheral blood. CDR3 sequence reads: CASSIDHGRALFF. The CDR3 DNA sequence: TGTGCCAGTAGTATAGATCATGGGAGGGCTCTGTTTTTT.